These 23 T cell receptor beta chains were sequenced from one sample in a study of response to subunit inactivated influenza vaccine. TCRdb reprocessed the RT-PCR reads via MiXCR and lists one record per CDR3 protein. Here the sample spans fewer than 700,000 distinct CDR3 sequences, over 10% being singletons. The sample in question was PBMCs from blood, obtained 45 days after vaccination. All receptors come from a man aged 45-65 years who received an inactivated influenza vaccine.

The rearrangement uses TRBV5-1 and TRBJ2-3; D unresolved. Per the germline V gene, CDR1 is SGHRS and CDR2 is YFSETQ. The CDR3 covers 14 residues. Trimming cost V 0 bases and J 3 bases, with 8 bases left between them. The CDR3 DNA is TGCGCCAGCAGCTTGGGGGGATTAACAGATACGCAGTATTTT. This encodes CASSLGGLTDTQYF. Filled out from reference TRBV5-1 and TRBJ2-3, the complete variable domain reads KAGVTQTPRYLIKTRGQQVTLSCSPISGHRSVSWYQQTPGQGLQFLFEYFSETQRNKGNFPGRFSGRQFSNSRSEMNVSTLELGDSALYLCASSLGGLTDTQYFGPGTRLTVL.

The chain combines TRBV7-6 with TRBJ2-3, with 7 bases identical to TRBD2. The CDR3 loop spans 17 amino acids. V gave up 1 base and J gave up 2 bases; unmatched junction bases: 9. CDR1 SGHVS and CDR2 FNYEAQ come from the germline V gene. DNA of the CDR3: TGTGCCAGCAGCTTAGAAGGCGGCGGGGGTTCCACAGATACGCAGTATTTT. The encoded protein is CASSLEGGGGSTDTQYF.

This clonotype was seen a handful of times. The CDR3 is CASSSRDRDGYTF. CDR3 coding DNA: TGTGCCAGCAGCAGCCGGGACAGAGATGGCTACACCTTC. The genes are TRBV7-6 and TRBJ1-2; TRBD1 matches 7 bases. Germline V gene sequence: CDR1 SGHVS, CDR2 FNYEAQ. The CDR3 spans 13 residues. V was clipped by 5 bases and J by 6 bases; unmatched bases: 6. Complete variable domain (other parts from reference TRBV7-6 and TRBJ1-2): GAGVSQSPRYKVTKRGQDVALRCDPISGHVSLYWYRQALGQGPEFLTYFNYEAQQDKSGLPNDRFSAERPEGSISTLTIQRTEQRDSAMYRCASSSRDRDGYTFGSGTRLTVV.

This clonotype was recorded at least ten times. The genes are TRBV12-3 or TRBV12-4 and TRBJ1-6; TRBD1 is a possible D gene (5 bases). V was pared by 5 bases and J by 9 bases, with 8 bases between. This CDR3 contains 12 residues. DNA of the CDR3: TGTGCCAGCAGTCTGGGGGGTTCACCCCTCCACTTT. This encodes CASSLGGSPLHF.

This sequence joins TRBV2 and TRBJ1-2, with D uncertain. Trimming pared 1 base from V and 4 bases from J, leaving 7 bases between. Germline CDR1 and CDR2: SNHLY and FYNNEI. The CDR3 spans 13 residues. CDR3 DNA: TGTGCCAGCAGTGAAGGCGCTTCCTATGGCTACACCTTC. It specifies CASSEGASYGYTF.

This clonotype was seen a few times. This sequence joins TRBV18 and TRBJ1-6, with D possibly TRBD1 on 5 matching bases. Germline V gives CDR1 KGHSH, CDR2 LQKENI. The germline V and J ends were trimmed by 3 bases and 9 bases, with 9 bases remaining between them. CDR3 length: 13 residues. The CDR3 protein is CASSPRGLSPLHF. The CDR3 bases are TGTGCCAGCTCACCGCGGGGCCTTTCACCCCTCCACTTT. Complete variable domain (other parts from reference TRBV18 and TRBJ1-6): NAGVMQNPRHLVRRRGQEARLRCSPMKGHSHVYWYRQLPEEGLKFMVYLQKENIIDESGMPKERFSAEFPKEGPSILRIQQVVRGDSAAYFCASSPRGLSPLHFGNGTRLTVT.

The chain combines TRBV12-3 or TRBV12-4 with TRBJ2-5; possible D gene TRBD1, 6 bases. This CDR3 is 15 amino acids long. V was shortened by 6 bases and J by 2 bases, with 16 bases between the two germline ends. The CDR3 DNA is TGTGCCAGCAGCCCCTGGGGGCCCTCACAAGAGACCCAGTACTTC. Translated: CASSPWGPSQETQYF.

The chain couples TRBV30 to TRBJ1-5; 7 bases map to TRBD1. Germline V gene lookup returns CDR1 GTSNPN and CDR2 SVGIG (reference sequence). CDR3 size: 13 residues. Trimming at V came to 2 bases and at J to 5 bases, leaving 3 bases not matched to a gene. CDR3 loop: CAWSIRGDQPQHF. CDR3 in DNA: TGTGCCTGGAGTATCAGGGGGGATCAGCCCCAGCATTTT.

This clonotype was counted ten times or more. The junction does not match germline at one end; this may be a read error. J is TRBJ2-1 and V is TRBV4-3, with D perhaps TRBD1 (6 bases). Germline CDR1 LGHNA, CDR2 YSLEER. This CDR3 has 15 amino acids. The CDR3 DNA is TGTGCCAGCAGCCAAGACAGGAGCTCCTACAATGAGCAGTTCTTC. This codes for CASSQDRSSYNEQFF.

The chain carries TRBV4-2 and TRBJ2-7; maybe TRBD1 (6 bases). The CDR3 loop spans 17 amino acids. Trimming cost V 0 bases and J 1 base, with 16 bases left between them. Germline V gene data show CDR1 as LGHNA and CDR2 as YNFKEQ. The CDR3 DNA sequence: TGTGCCAGCAGCCAAGACTACAGGGCCCACCAGTCCTACGAGCAGTACTTC. Translated, it gives CASSQDYRAHQSYEQYF.

This clonotype was observed a few times. In DNA form, the CDR3 reads TGTGCCAGCAGTGAATCGGGATCCATCTCACCCCTCCACTTT. It specifies CASSESGSISPLHF. V and J are TRBV25-1 and TRBJ1-6; no reliable D call. In germline, CDR1 is MGHDK, CDR2 SYGVNS. V was cut by 1 base and J by 10 bases, with 11 bases left in between. The CDR3 loop spans 14 amino acids.

This clonotype has ten or more counts. This chain joins TRBV6-4 and TRBJ2-1; 8 bases map to TRBD1. The CDR3 has 14 residues. Unmatched junction bases numbered 5, after V lost 5 bases and J lost 5 bases. From germline, CDR1 is MRHNA and CDR2 SNTAGT. DNA of the CDR3: TGTGCCAGCAGTCAAGGACAGGGAAACAATGAGCAGTTCTTC. This sequence encodes CASSQGQGNNEQFF.

This clonotype turned up a few times. The rearrangement links TRBV20-1 to TRBJ2-1; the match to TRBD2 covers 13 bases. The CDR3 sequence is 18 residues long. The trim removed 1 base at V and 4 bases at J, leaving 10 bases unmatched. Looked up from germline, CDR1 is DFQATT and CDR2 is SNEGSKA (reference sequence). The CDR3 DNA reads as TGCAGTGCTAGAGGAGGGGTAGGGACTAGCGGGAAATACAATGAGCAGTTCTTC. Encoded protein: CSARGGVGTSGKYNEQFF.

The V call is TRBV7-9, the J call TRBJ2-3, with no clear D. The germline V gene encodes CDR1 SEHNR and CDR2 FQNEAQ (reference sequence). The CDR3 length is 16 residues. Trimming left V 1 base short and J 0 bases short, with 11 bases between. The CDR3: CASSLERTTSTDTQYF. Written as DNA, the CDR3 is TGTGCCAGCAGCTTAGAACGAACGACTAGCACAGATACGCAGTATTTT.

This clonotype was counted once. This chain uses TRBV13 with TRBJ2-7; weak D call: TRBD2 (5 bases). Germline V gene sequence: CDR1 PRHDT, CDR2 FYEKMQ (reference sequence). The germline V and J ends were trimmed by 5 bases and 5 bases, with 10 bases remaining between them. The CDR3 has 12 amino acids. CDR3 protein: CASSTPGNEQYF. The CDR3 DNA reads TGTGCCAGCAGCACGCCGGGAAACGAGCAGTACTTC. The full variable domain, in which reference TRBV13 and TRBJ2-7 provide the parts outside the CDR3, is AAGVIQSPRHLIKEKRETATLKCYPIPRHDTVYWYQQGPGQDPQFLISFYEKMQSDKGSIPDRFSAQQFSDYHSELNMSSLELGDSALYFCASSTPGNEQYFGPGTRLTVT.

The gene calls are TRBV20-1 and TRBJ2-3; 8 bases map to TRBD2. Germline CDR1 is DFQATT and CDR2 is SNEGSKA (reference sequence). The CDR3 extends over 14 amino acids. V gave up 5 bases and J gave up 2 bases; unmatched junction bases: 6. The CDR3 DNA sequence: TGCAGTGCTGAACTAGCGGTGATCACAGATACGCAGTATTTT. Protein: CSAELAVITDTQYF.

This clonotype has just a few counts. The chain has TRBV6-1 and TRBJ1-6; no firm D call. Trimming removed 8 bases from V and 9 bases from J, with 14 bases in between. There are 13 residues in the CDR3. Per germline, CDR1 MNHNS and CDR2 SASEGT. For the CDR3, the DNA is TGTGCCAGCTACGACCAGGCGGGTTCACCCCTCCACTTT. This translates into CASYDQAGSPLHF.

This clonotype was picked up many times. The rearrangement joins TRBV10-3 to TRBJ1-5; D uncertain. Trimming removed 4 bases from V and 4 bases from J, with 5 bases in between. Germline V gene data show CDR1 as ENHRY and CDR2 as SYGVKD. The CDR3 is 12 amino acids. The CDR3 region has the DNA TGTGCCATCAGTGGGGGTAATCAGCCCCAGCATTTT. Translated: CAISGGNQPQHF.

This clonotype was observed many times. The gene calls are TRBV20-1 and TRBJ2-5; the D is unclear. This CDR3 contains 12 residues. Germline-derived CDR1 and CDR2 are DFQATT and SNEGSKA (reference sequence). Trimming took off 3 bases at V and 3 bases at J, with 8 bases between the two ends. In nucleotides, the CDR3 is TGCAGTGCTAGTTCCGGCGAAGAGACCCAGTACTTC. Translated, it gives CSASSGEETQYF.

The chain links TRBV3-1 to TRBJ2-7; 10 nucleotides agree with TRBD2. CDR1 and CDR2 (germline): LGHDT, YNNKEL (reference sequence). This CDR3 region has 17 residues. V lost 1 base to trimming and J lost 3 bases; unmatched junction nucleotides: 9. CDR3 DNA sequence: TGTGCCAGCAGCCAAGGGGGCATACTAGCGGGAATCTACGAGCAGTACTTC. The encoded protein is CASSQGGILAGIYEQYF.

This clonotype has just a few counts. The chain links TRBV11-2 to TRBJ2-3, with TRBD2 matching over 11 bases. CDR1 and CDR2 from the germline V gene are SGHAT and FQNNGV. V was clipped by 3 bases and J by 1 base; unmatched bases: 6. The CDR3 runs to 17 residues. The CDR3 region is CASSLSLAGGRTDTQYF. CDR3 bases: TGTGCCAGCAGCTTGTCCCTAGCGGGGGGCCGCACAGATACGCAGTATTTT.

This clonotype was observed at least ten times. The gene calls are TRBV4-2 and TRBJ2-3, with 10 bases identical to TRBD2. The CDR3 consists of 17 residues. Per the germline V gene, CDR1 is LGHNA and CDR2 is YNFKEQ. Germline trimming cut 0 bases from V and 2 bases from J; bases unmatched to any gene: 5. This CDR3 is CASSQDGLAGDTDTQYF. The CDR3 nucleotides are TGTGCCAGCAGCCAAGATGGGCTAGCGGGGGACACAGATACGCAGTATTTT.

This clonotype showed up many times. The chain has TRBV29-1 and TRBJ2-3; D might be TRBD1 or TRBD2, each matching 5 bases. The CDR3 has 14 residues. V lost 3 bases and J 0 bases, leaving 10 bases between the germline ends. Germline CDR1 and CDR2: SQVTM and ANQGSEA. DNA of the CDR3: TGCAGCGTTGACCCCAGGGAGAGCACAGATACGCAGTATTTT. Its protein product is CSVDPRESTDTQYF.